The TCR beta chain under discussion was sequenced for a study of T cells in Graves' hyperthyroidism and ophthalmopathy (dated by TCRdb to about 2019). With regard to the full study: Peripheral blood was collected at initial diagnosis, before any treatment. For training and testing, the roughly 93 patients in the discovery cohort were randomly divided in a 7:3 ratio. An independent validation cohort of around 19 hyperthyroidism patients and some 15 patients who later progressed to ophthalmopathy tested prospective prediction of ophthalmopathy. After blood sampling, hyperthyroidism patients were treated with methimazole at a starting dose of 30 mg daily, and ophthalmopathy patients were treated with high-dose intravenous methylprednisolone. TCR Vbeta CDR3 sequencing of roughly 140 peripheral blood samples (43 ophthalmopathy, 75 or so hyperthyroidism and some 17 progressor patients) is reported in the paper. TCR V-J signatures able to tell the groups apart were searched for in a discovery cohort of 100 patients, of whom around 42 had Graves' ophthalmopathy and around 57 had stable Graves' hyperthyroidism. The study also compared thyroid tissue and blood T-cell repertoires from about six Graves' hyperthyroidism patients.

Cut back by 6 bases and 8 bases, the V and J ends lie 19 bases apart. CDR1 and CDR2 are read off the germline V gene as MDHEN and SYDVKM. Including the terminal cysteine and phenylalanine, the CDR3 comprises 14 residues. Only CDR3 DNA is held: 42 bases, read in frame from base 1. TCR beta CDR3 regions were amplified from RNA transcripts. A first-round RT-PCR of the TCR CDR3 used the HTBI primer set with the Qiagen OneStep RT-PCR kit. Libraries were constructed in a second round of multiplex PCR, after which size selection and purification were carried out. The libraries were sequenced on an Illumina HiSeq2000 using paired-end 100 bp reads. The original pipeline was this. Raw data were processed with SOAPnuke, discarding reads with adapters, uncalled bases, mean Phred below 15, or no exact constant-primer or identifier match. COPE v1.2.5 was used to merge the high-quality paired reads, and each unique nucleotide sequence was defined as a clonotype. Clonotypes were aligned to IMGT TRBV, TRBD and TRBJ reference segments using MiTCR v1.1. Only V-J combinations with frequency above 0.0001, covering about 99% of repertoires, were analysed. The TCS score was defined as the ratio of F50 (clonal expansion) to E x V (chaos), calculated using BLOSUM62-based TCRdist between CDR3 peptides within each V-J. Welch's t-statistics and random forest reduced 514 V-J features to 13, which were used in a naive Bayes classifier (R e1071). TCRdb handled the public reads itself, with Q25 trimming in fastp and clone calling in MiXCR, and kept productive beta chains. Every distinct CDR3 protein forms one entry, paired with its most common genes and DNA. The V and J calls and clone size are TCRdb's, not the authors'. The table for this sample lists approximately 560,000 distinct CDR3 sequences; approximately 14% of them were counted only once. The ten largest make up around 7.3% of the sample.

This clonotype was found a few times. The antigen this receptor binds is unknown. Base qualities are not recorded, but no much larger clone differs from it by a single base. A patient counted as having stable Graves' hyperthyroidism if no progression to ophthalmopathy occurred over 18 months of follow-up. Hyperthyroidism patients were newly diagnosed, with disease duration under 2 months, and aged 18 to 65 years. Exclusion was applied to patients with uncontrolled infections, other autoimmune diseases, pregnancy or lactation. Diagnoses were based on clinical symptoms, serum thyroxine and TRAb, thyroid ultrasound and orbital computed tomography. PBMCs were isolated from approximately 10 ml of fresh peripheral blood by Ficoll-Paque density gradient centrifugation. Trizol reagent was used to extract total RNA, and RNA quality was then checked on an Agilent 2100 Bioanalyzer. Study-wide findings and limitations: No statistical method was used to set the sample size in advance, and investigators knew the group allocation. A 13 V-J signature model separated ophthalmopathy from stable hyperthyroidism, with approximately 86% sensitivity and around 84% specificity in cross-validation and 80%/75% in testing. In validation, progression to ophthalmopathy was predicted by the model with 70% to 71% sensitivity and approximately 78% specificity, a median of about 6.8 months before onset. Most expanded thyroid clonotypes (frequency above 0.001) were also detected in blood, suggesting blood repertoires may reflect thyroid immune responses.

Sequencing was done on a sample of blood. The chain is made from TRBV28 and TRBJ1-2; the D gene is not confidently resolved. This sequence was found in a woman aged 25 to 45 with Graves' hyperthyroidism. The CDR3 region: CASRYPGPGTGYTF. The DNA is as follows: TGTGCCAGCAGGTACCCCGGGCCGGGAACAGGCTACACCTTC.